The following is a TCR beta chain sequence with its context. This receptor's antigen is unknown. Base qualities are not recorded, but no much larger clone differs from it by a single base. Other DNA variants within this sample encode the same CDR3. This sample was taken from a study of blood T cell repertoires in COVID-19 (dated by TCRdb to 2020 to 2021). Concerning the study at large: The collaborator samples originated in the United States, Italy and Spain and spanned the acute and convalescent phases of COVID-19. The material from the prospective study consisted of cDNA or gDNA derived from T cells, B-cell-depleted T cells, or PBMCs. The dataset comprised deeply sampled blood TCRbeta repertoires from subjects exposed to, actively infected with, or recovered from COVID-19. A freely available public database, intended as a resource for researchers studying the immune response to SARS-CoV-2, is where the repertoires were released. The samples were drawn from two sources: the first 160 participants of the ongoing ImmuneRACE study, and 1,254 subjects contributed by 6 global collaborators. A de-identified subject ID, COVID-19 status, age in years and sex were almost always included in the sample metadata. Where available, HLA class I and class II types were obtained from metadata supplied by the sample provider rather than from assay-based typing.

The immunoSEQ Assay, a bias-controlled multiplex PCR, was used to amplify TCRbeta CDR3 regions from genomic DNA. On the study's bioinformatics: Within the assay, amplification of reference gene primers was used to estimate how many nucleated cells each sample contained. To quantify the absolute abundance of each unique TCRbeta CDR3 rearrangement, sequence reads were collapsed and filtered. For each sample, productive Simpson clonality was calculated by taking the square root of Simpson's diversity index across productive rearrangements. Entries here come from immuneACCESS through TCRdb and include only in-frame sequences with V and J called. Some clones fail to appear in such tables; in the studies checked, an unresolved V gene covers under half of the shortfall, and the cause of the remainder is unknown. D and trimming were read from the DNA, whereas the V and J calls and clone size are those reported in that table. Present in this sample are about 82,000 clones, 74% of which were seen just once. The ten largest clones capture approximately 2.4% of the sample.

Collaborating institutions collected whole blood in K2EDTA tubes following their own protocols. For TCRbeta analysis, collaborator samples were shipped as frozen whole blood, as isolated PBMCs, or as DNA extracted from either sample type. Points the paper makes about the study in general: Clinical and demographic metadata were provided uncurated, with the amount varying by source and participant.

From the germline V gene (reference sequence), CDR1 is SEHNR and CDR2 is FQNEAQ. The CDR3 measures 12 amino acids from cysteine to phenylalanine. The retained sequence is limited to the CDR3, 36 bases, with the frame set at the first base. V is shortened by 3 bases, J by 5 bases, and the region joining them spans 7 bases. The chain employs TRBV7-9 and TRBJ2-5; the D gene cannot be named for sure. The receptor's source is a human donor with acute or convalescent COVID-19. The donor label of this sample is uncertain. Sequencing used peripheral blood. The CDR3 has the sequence CASSFSLETQYF. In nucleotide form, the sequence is TGTGCCAGCAGCTTTTCGTTGGAGACCCAGTACTTC.